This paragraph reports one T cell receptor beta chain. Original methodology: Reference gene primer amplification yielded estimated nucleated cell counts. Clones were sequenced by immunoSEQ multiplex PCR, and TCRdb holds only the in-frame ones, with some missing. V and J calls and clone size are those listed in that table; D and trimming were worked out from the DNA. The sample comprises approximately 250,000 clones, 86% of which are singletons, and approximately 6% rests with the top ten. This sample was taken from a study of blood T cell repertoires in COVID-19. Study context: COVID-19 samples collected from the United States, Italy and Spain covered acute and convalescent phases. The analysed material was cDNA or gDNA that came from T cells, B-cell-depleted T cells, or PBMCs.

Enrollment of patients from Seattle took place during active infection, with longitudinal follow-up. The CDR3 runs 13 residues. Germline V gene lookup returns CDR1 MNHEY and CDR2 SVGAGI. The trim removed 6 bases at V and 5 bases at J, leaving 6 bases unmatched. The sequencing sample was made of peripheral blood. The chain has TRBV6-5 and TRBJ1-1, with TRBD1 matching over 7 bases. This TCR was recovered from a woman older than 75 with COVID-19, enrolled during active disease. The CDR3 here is CASSRQGRTEAFF. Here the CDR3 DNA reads TGTGCCAGCAGCCGACAGGGAAGAACTGAAGCTTTCTTT.